The rows below give T cell receptor beta chains drawn from one sample of a study of CD8+ T cells in alopecia areata. Only in-frame clones appear in the TCRdb table, and some are missing; sequencing was by immunoSEQ multiplex PCR. The data hold 100,000 to 120,000 clones, with 58% observed a single time. Sample: NKG2D-low CD8+ T cells sorted from blood. The receptors shown here come from a human donor with alopecia areata. Each CDR3 is given with its conserved first and last residue. A D gene is named only where the DNA matches it firmly. Rows may omit the clone size; those that give it use once, few, many or a size class.

j_call,v_call,clone_size,d_call,cdr3_nt,cdr3_aa
TRBJ2-1,TRBV27,once,NA,TGTGCCAGCAGTTTAAGCGGGTCCAATGAGCAGTTCTTC,CASSLSGSNEQFF
TRBJ2-2,TRBV29-1,NA,NA,TGCAGCGTTGTTCTTCCTAGCTCTACCGGGGAGCTGTTTTTT,CSVVLPSSTGELFF
TRBJ2-3,TRBV29-1,NA,NA,TGCAGCGTAGGTCTACTTGTTTCTTATAGCACAGATACGCAGTATTTT,CSVGLLVSYSTDTQYF
TRBJ2-7,TRBV30,NA,TRBD2,TGTGCCTGGAGTCCCCCCCCGGGACTAGCGGGAGTGATCGAGCAGTACTTC,CAWSPPPGLAGVIEQYF
TRBJ1-1,TRBV7-9,NA,TRBD1,TGTGCCAGCAGCTTGGGTCCGGGACAGGGGGCGCTCACTGAAGCTTTCTTT,CASSLGPGQGALTEAFF
TRBJ1-2,TRBV4-1,NA,TRBD1,TGCGCCAGCAGCCAAGCGGACAGGGTACGAACCTTC,CASSQADRVRTF
TRBJ2-7,TRBV6-1,NA,TRBD1,TGTGCCAGCAAAAGGACAGGGGCGAACTCCTACGAGCAGTACTTC,CASKRTGANSYEQYF
TRBJ2-3,TRBV13,NA,NA,TGTGCCAGCAGCATACAGGGTTTGGCAGATACGCAGTATTTT,CASSIQGLADTQYF
TRBJ2-7,TRBV27,NA,TRBD2,TGTGCCAGCAGTTTCGTCGCTAGCGGAGAGGGCGAGCAGTACTTC,CASSFVASGEGEQYF
TRBJ1-4,TRBV19,NA,NA,TGTGCCAGTAGGTGGGCGTCAACTAATGAAAAACTGTTTTTT,CASRWASTNEKLFF
TRBJ2-7,TRBV4-1,once,TRBD1,TGCGCCAGCAGCCCCTTTACAGGGGGCGCCTACGAGCAGTACTTC,CASSPFTGGAYEQYF
TRBJ1-2,TRBV6-5,NA,NA,TGTGCCAGCAGTTACTCCATTTCCTATGGCTACACCTTC,CASSYSISYGYTF
TRBJ2-5,TRBV29-1,few,NA,TGCAGCGTTGACTTAGGGAAAGAGACCCAGTACTTC,CSVDLGKETQYF
TRBJ1-2,TRBV6-1,few,NA,TGTGCCATCAGTGAGTCAGGCACCGCTGGACTTAACTATGGCTACACCTTC,CAISESGTAGLNYGYTF
TRBJ2-7,TRBV4-1,NA,TRBD2,TGCGCCAGCAGCCAAGAGTCCTGGGAGGGGTACGAGCAGTACTTC,CASSQESWEGYEQYF
TRBJ1-1,TRBV2,NA,NA,TGTGCCAGCAGTGAAGCTTTCTTT,CASSEAFF
TRBJ2-4,TRBV6-5,NA,TRBD2,TGTGCCAGCAGTTACTCTATCTCTAGCGGGAGTTACATTCAGTACTTC,CASSYSISSGSYIQYF
TRBJ1-4,TRBV7-9,few,NA,TGTGCCAGCAGCTTAGTGGGGTCGGGGCTTAATGAAAAACTGTTTTTT,CASSLVGSGLNEKLFF
TRBJ2-1,TRBV2,NA,NA,TGTGCCAGCAGTCGAGACAATGAGCAGTTCTTC,CASSRDNEQFF
TRBJ2-5,TRBV27,once,NA,TGTGCCAGCACCCGATGGGGCGCCATTCAAGAGACCCAGTACTTC,CASTRWGAIQETQYF
TRBJ2-2,TRBV5-1,NA,NA,TGCGCCAGCCTTGGAGACACCGGGGAGCTGTTTTTT,CASLGDTGELFF
TRBJ2-3,TRBV4-2,few,NA,TGTGCCAGCAGCCCTAAGGGACCCTCCTCCAGAGATACGCAGTATTTT,CASSPKGPSSRDTQYF
TRBJ1-2,TRBV4-1,few,NA,TGCGCCAGCAGCCAATCGGGGGGCTACACCTTC,CASSQSGGYTF
TRBJ2-7,TRBV25-1,NA,NA,TGTGCCGCCAGGGCGAACAGGCCCCCCTACGAGCAGTACTTC,CAARANRPPYEQYF
TRBJ2-1,TRBV5-6,many,NA,TGTGCCAGCAGCTTGGGGGTAGCTTCGGGGGAGCAGTTCTTC,CASSLGVASGEQFF
TRBJ2-7,TRBV9,NA,NA,TGTGCCAGCAGCCAAGATCTTGCCAGAAAAGACGAGCAGTACTTC,CASSQDLARKDEQYF
TRBJ2-7,TRBV4-1,few,NA,TGCGCCAGCAGCCAGACGACTGGGGCCTACGAGCAGTACTTC,CASSQTTGAYEQYF
TRBJ2-7,TRBV5-1,once,NA,TGCGCCAGCGGAAAGGACGGAACCTACGAGCAGTACTTC,CASGKDGTYEQYF
TRBJ1-2,TRBV27,NA,TRBD1,TGTGCCAGCAGCAAGACAGGGGGCGATTGGGGCTACACCTTC,CASSKTGGDWGYTF
TRBJ2-7,TRBV5-1,NA,NA,TGCGCCAGCAGCGATTCGGGCCGCGGGACCTACGAGCAGTACTTC,CASSDSGRGTYEQYF
TRBJ1-2,TRBV4-1,NA,NA,TGCGCCAGCAGCCAAGGAGAGAGAGGGCGGAACTTC,CASSQGERGRNF
TRBJ2-7,TRBV2,NA,NA,TGTGCCAGCAGTGTTCCCGGGAGCTCCTCCTACGAGCAGTACTTC,CASSVPGSSSYEQYF
TRBJ2-7,TRBV11-2,medium-sized,NA,TGTGCCAGCGGGAGCTACCCAGCCAATTCCTACTACGAGCAGTACTTC,CASGSYPANSYYEQYF
TRBJ2-7,TRBV7-9,NA,NA,TGTGCCAGCAGCCCAGCGGGCAACTACGAGCAGTACTTC,CASSPAGNYEQYF
TRBJ2-1,TRBV4-2,few,TRBD2,TGTGCCAGCAGCCCTCTCTCTAGCGGGAGGGTCTACAATGAGCAGTTCTTC,CASSPLSSGRVYNEQFF
TRBJ2-3,TRBV28,once,TRBD2,TGTGCCAGCAGTTTGAGGGCGGGAGGGCCCACAGATACGCAGTATTTT,CASSLRAGGPTDTQYF
TRBJ1-1,TRBV2,NA,TRBD1,TGTGCCAGCAGTGAACCGCTCGTAGGTGACAGGGACGGGGCTTTCTTT,CASSEPLVGDRDGAFF
TRBJ2-7,TRBV5-1,NA,NA,TGCGCCAGCAGCCCAGGCTACGAGCAGTACTTC,CASSPGYEQYF
TRBJ1-1,TRBV29-1,NA,NA,TGCAGCGTCTACGGGGGCCCTGAAGCTTTCTTT,CSVYGGPEAFF
TRBJ2-4,TRBV2,NA,NA,TGTGCCAGCAGGATGACAGAAGCCAAAAACATTCAGTACTTC,CASRMTEAKNIQYF
TRBJ1-2,TRBV19,NA,NA,TGTGCCAGTAGCCTAGGGAACGGCTACACCTTC,CASSLGNGYTF
TRBJ2-7,TRBV5-1,few,TRBD2,TGCGCCAGCAGCTCGGGACTAGGCTACGAGCAGTACTTC,CASSSGLGYEQYF
TRBJ1-2,TRBV9,NA,NA,TGTGCCAGCCGGGGGAACTATGGCTACACCTTC,CASRGNYGYTF
TRBJ2-5,TRBV5-6,NA,NA,TGTGCCAGCAGCTTGGTTTCGAGGTTTCCAGAGACCCAGTACTTC,CASSLVSRFPETQYF
TRBJ2-1,TRBV6-1,NA,NA,TGTGCCAGCAGTGAAAATAGCGGACTTCCCTACAATGAGCAGTTCTTC,CASSENSGLPYNEQFF
TRBJ2-7,TRBV5-1,NA,NA,TGCGCCAGCAGCATGGACAGTAATAGCCACGAGCAGTACTTC,CASSMDSNSHEQYF
TRBJ2-7,TRBV6-5,NA,NA,TGTGCCAGCAGTTACGGTGGCGAATACTACGAGCAGTACTTC,CASSYGGEYYEQYF
TRBJ2-7,TRBV4-1,NA,NA,TGCGCCAGCAGCCAAGGGACTGGGTATGAGCAGTACTTC,CASSQGTGYEQYF
TRBJ1-2,TRBV29-1,NA,NA,TGCAGCGTTGAGGAACGGAGCTATGGCTACACCTTC,CSVEERSYGYTF
TRBJ2-7,TRBV25-1,NA,NA,TGTGCCAGCAGTGAAACCCCGGCATCCTACGAGCAGTACTTC,CASSETPASYEQYF
TRBJ2-7,TRBV9,once,TRBD1,TGTGCCAGCAGCGTAGCCGGGACAGGGGTCTACGAGCAGTACTTC,CASSVAGTGVYEQYF
TRBJ2-7,TRBV2,few,NA,TGTGCCAGCGTAGAGGGCCGAGGCGAGCAGTACTTC,CASVEGRGEQYF
TRBJ2-3,TRBV27,NA,NA,TGTGCCAGCAGTTTGCTCGGCAGGGGCTACACAGATACGCAGTATTTT,CASSLLGRGYTDTQYF
TRBJ2-2,TRBV29-1,few,NA,TGCAGCGTTATACGGACCGAGACGAACACCGGGGAGCTGTTTTTT,CSVIRTETNTGELFF
TRBJ2-3,TRBV2,NA,TRBD2,TGTGCCAGCAGTGAAGCTCGGACTAGCGGGGGGGAGGATACGCAGTATTTT,CASSEARTSGGEDTQYF
TRBJ2-3,TRBV29-1,NA,TRBD2,TGCAGCGTTGAAGATTGGACTAGCGGGAGGGCCGGAGATACGCAGTATTTT,CSVEDWTSGRAGDTQYF
TRBJ2-3,TRBV28,NA,NA,TGTGCCAGCAGAAAGGATACGCAGTATTTT,CASRKDTQYF
TRBJ2-7,TRBV29-1,NA,NA,TGCAGCGTTGAAGAGGGAGACGGGACCTACGAGCAGTACTTC,CSVEEGDGTYEQYF
TRBJ2-4,TRBV14,NA,TRBD1,TGTGCCAGCAGCCACGGGACAGCGAACAAAAACATTCAGTACTTC,CASSHGTANKNIQYF
TRBJ1-3,TRBV6-5,few,NA,TGTGCCAGCACCGAAACAGGGGGAAACACCATATATTTT,CASTETGGNTIYF